A single sample is the source of the 8 T cell receptor beta chains below, sequenced in a study of STAT5B mutations in CD4+ large granular lymphocyte leukemia. Profiling relied on immunoSEQ multiplex PCR, and the TCRdb table lists in-frame clones only, not all of them. The sample has over 25,000 clones, around three quarters seen once; the top ten hold approximately 1.9%. Sequences were obtained from CD4+ T cells from blood buffy coats. All receptors come from a human donor in good health.

V is TRBV10-3 and J is TRBJ2-5, with D tentatively TRBD1 (6 bases). The CDR3 sequence is 13 residues long. V shed 3 bases and J shed 3 bases, with 8 bases lying between them. Looked up from germline, CDR1 is ENHRY and CDR2 is SYGVKD. The CDR3 here is CAISDAGEETQYF. Written as DNA, the CDR3 is TGTGCCATCAGTGATGCAGGGGAAGAGACCCAGTACTTC.

The table lists this clone with a few counts. This chain connects TRBV29-1 to TRBJ1-2, with D possibly matching TRBD1 (6 bases). The CDR3 totals 14 residues. Per the germline V gene, CDR1 is SQVTM and CDR2 is ANQGSEA. The V and J ends lost 1 base and 7 bases respectively, with 16 bases between them. DNA for the CDR3: TGCAGCGTTGAAGGGGTAGAACAGGGAGGTGGCTACACCTTC. It specifies CSVEGVEQGGGYTF.

The chain has TRBV18 and TRBJ2-6; D is uncertain. From germline, CDR1 is KGHSH and CDR2 LQKENI. The CDR3 sequence is 16 residues long. V was pared by 2 bases and J by 0 bases, with 8 bases between. The CDR3 region is CASSPAGYSGANVLTF. As DNA, the CDR3 is TGTGCCAGCTCACCAGCCGGTTACTCTGGGGCCAACGTCCTGACTTTC.

This chain uses TRBV4-1 with TRBJ2-7; tentatively, D is TRBD1 or TRBD2 (5 bases each). This CDR3 is built from 14 residues. CDR1 and CDR2 from the germline V gene are MGHRA and YSYEKL. V lost 1 base and J lost 3, with 10 bases in between. The CDR3 is CASSQGGIGYEQYF. The CDR3 nucleotides read TGCGCCAGCAGCCAAGGGGGGATTGGCTACGAGCAGTACTTC.

This chain uses TRBV9 with TRBJ2-3, with 7 bases matching TRBD1. Per germline, CDR1 SGDLS and CDR2 YYNGEE. This CDR3 comprises 15 residues. Trimming cost V 6 bases and J 4 bases; bases outside gene matches: 11. The CDR3 nucleotides are TGTGCCAGCACCACAGGGGCAGGAGTCGCAGATACGCAGTATTTT. It translates to CASTTGAGVADTQYF.

This chain connects TRBV7-9 to TRBJ2-6, with 9 bases matching TRBD1. This CDR3 contains 15 residues. The V gene's germline CDR1 is SEHNR and CDR2 FQNEAQ (reference sequence). The V gene end was trimmed by 6 bases and the J gene end by 10 bases; junction bases not matched to a gene: 10. As DNA, the CDR3 is TGTGCCAGCAGTCCCGGACAGGGGTTAAGTAACGTCCTGACTTTC. This sequence encodes CASSPGQGLSNVLTF. The whole variable domain, filled in from reference TRBV7-9 and TRBJ2-6, reads DTGVSQNPRHKITKRGQNVTFRCDPISEHNRLYWYRQTLGQGPEFLTYFQNEAQLEKSRLLSDRFSAERPKGSFSTLEIQRTEQGDSAMYLCASSPGQGLSNVLTFGAGSRLTVL.

V is TRBV4-3 and J is TRBJ2-1; TRBD1 matches 7 bases. The CDR3 has 15 residues. The ends lost 5 bases at V and 1 base at J; junction bases unmatched: 5. Germline loops: CDR1 LGHNA, CDR2 YSLEER. The CDR3 protein is CASSTAGGSYNEQFF. DNA for the CDR3: TGCGCCAGCAGCACGGCAGGGGGATCCTACAATGAGCAGTTCTTC.

This clone came up a few times. J is TRBJ1-1 and V is TRBV30; D ambiguous. Trimming cost V 8 bases and J 1 base, with 14 bases left between them. This CDR3 is built from 13 residues. Germline CDR1 GTSNPN, CDR2 SVGIG (reference sequence). Here the CDR3 reads CARESSPNTEAFF. CDR3 nucleotide sequence: TGTGCCAGGGAAAGCAGCCCGAACACTGAAGCTTTCTTT.